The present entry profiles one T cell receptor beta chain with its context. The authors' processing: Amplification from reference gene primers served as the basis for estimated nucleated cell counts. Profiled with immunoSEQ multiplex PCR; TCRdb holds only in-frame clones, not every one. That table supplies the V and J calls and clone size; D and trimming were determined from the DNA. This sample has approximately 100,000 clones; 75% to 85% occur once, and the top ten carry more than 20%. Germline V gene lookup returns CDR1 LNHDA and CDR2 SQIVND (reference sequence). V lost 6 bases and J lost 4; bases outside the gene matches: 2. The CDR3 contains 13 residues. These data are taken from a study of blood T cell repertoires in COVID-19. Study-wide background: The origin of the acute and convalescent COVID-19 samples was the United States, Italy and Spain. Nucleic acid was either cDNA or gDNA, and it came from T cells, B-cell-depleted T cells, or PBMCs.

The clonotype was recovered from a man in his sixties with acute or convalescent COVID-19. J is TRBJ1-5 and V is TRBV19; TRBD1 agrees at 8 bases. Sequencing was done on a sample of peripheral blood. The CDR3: CASRDRANQPQHF. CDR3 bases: TGTGCCAGTAGGGACAGGGCAAATCAGCCCCAGCATTTT.